This TCR beta chain was observed in a study of cytomegalovirus exposure and HLA in healthy donors. Whole-study findings and limits: Reports indicate that TCR beta sequences accurately predicted the HLA-A and HLA-B alleles of most subjects. At a 0.05 false discovery rate, a later analysis found 16,951 TCR beta sequences to be associated with HLA alleles. A later analysis reported that several of the most significant clusters appeared to be linked to common viral pathogens, among them Epstein-Barr virus. Certain sequence variants were highly shared and formed a cluster, and this cluster was likely a sequencing artifact.

CDR3 length: 12 residues. Per germline, CDR1 ENHRY and CDR2 SYGVKD. V shed 0 bases and J shed 5 bases, with 3 bases lying between them. Details on this clone: Its specificity is unknown.

The PCR used 60 Vbeta and 13 Jbeta primers. Using immunoSEQ multiplex PCR, the repertoire was profiled, and TCRdb retains in-frame clones only, with some absent. This repertoire shows 150,000 or so clones, approximately 85% found once; its top ten account for about 2.3%. The TCR sequence derives from a woman in her late teens or twenties in good health and CMV-seronegative. The rearrangement uses TRBV10-3 and TRBJ2-3; D uncertain. Material for sequencing was PBMCs. The CDR3 nucleotides read TGTGCCATCAGTGAGTCACAAGATACGCAGTATTTT. Translated, it gives CAISESQDTQYF.